These 21 T cell receptor beta chains were all obtained from the same sample, sequenced in a study of Graves' ophthalmopathy and Graves' hyperthyroidism. RNA transcripts were the template, and TCR beta CDR3 regions were amplified from them. RT-PCR with HTBI primers came first, then second-round multiplex PCR. TCRdb re-called the multiplex PCR reads with MiXCR, one entry per CDR3 protein. Here the sample spans roughly 480,000 distinct CDR3 sequences, under 15% being singletons. Sequencing was performed on blood. These receptors were collected from a woman between 25 and 40 years old with Graves' ophthalmopathy.

This clonotype was found many times. The rearrangement links TRBV6-5 to TRBJ1-6; a possible D gene is TRBD1 (5 bases). V lost 3 bases to trimming and J lost 0 bases, with 15 bases between them. Germline CDR1 and CDR2: MNHEY and SVGAGI. The CDR3 covers 18 residues. The CDR3 nucleotides are TGTGCCAGCAGTTATGCGCCCGGGGCTAGCTCCTATAATTCACCCCTCCACTTT. Its protein product is CASSYAPGASSYNSPLHF.

This clonotype was counted at least ten times. CDR3 protein: CASTPDSSNYGYTF. CDR3 sequence (DNA): TGTGCCAGTACCCCGGACAGTTCTAACTATGGCTACACCTTC. This chain joins TRBV19 and TRBJ1-2, with D possibly matching TRBD1 (6 bases). The germline V gene has CDR1 LNHDA and CDR2 SQIVND (reference sequence). This CDR3 spans 14 amino acids. V was shortened by 7 bases and J by 0 bases, with 12 bases between the two germline ends. Complete variable domain (other parts from reference TRBV19 and TRBJ1-2): DGGITQSPKYLFRKEGQNVTLSCEQNLNHDAMYWYRQDPGQGLRLIYYSQIVNDFQKGDIAEGYSVSREKKESFPLTVTSAQKNPTAFYLCASTPDSSNYGYTFGSGTRLTVV.

This clonotype showed up many times. DNA for the CDR3: TGCAGTGCTAGAGATGGAAACACCATATATTTT. Translated: CSARDGNTIYF. The V gene is TRBV20-1, the J gene TRBJ1-3; unclear D gene. The CDR3 is made up of 11 amino acids. CDR1 is DFQATT, CDR2 SNEGSKA, per germline (reference sequence). V was trimmed by 0 bases and J by 3 bases, leaving 0 bases between them.

The chain carries TRBV12-3 or TRBV12-4 and TRBJ1-3, with TRBD1 matching 7 bases. The V segment lost 3 bases and the J segment 1 base; nucleotides outside the gene matches: 3. The CDR3 runs to 15 residues. Here the CDR3 reads CASSFDRVSGNTIYF. The CDR3 bases are TGTGCCAGCAGTTTCGACAGGGTATCTGGAAACACCATATATTTT.

Ten or more counts support this clonotype. The chain combines TRBV6-2 or TRBV6-3 with TRBJ2-7; 7 bases are shared with TRBD1. Trimming took 5 bases from V and 2 from J; bases not matched to a gene: 9. CDR1 is MNHEY and CDR2 is SVGEGT in the germline V gene. The CDR3 totals 15 residues. CDR3 sequence (DNA): TGTGCCAGCAGTACCTGGACAGGAGCTACCTACGAGCAGTACTTC. Translation: CASSTWTGATYEQYF.

The chain recombines TRBV11-2 with TRBJ1-6, with 7 bases identical to TRBD1. V shed 6 bases and J 9 bases; nucleotides not matched to a gene: 2. The CDR3 is 12 amino acids. Germline assignment: CDR1 SGHAT and CDR2 FQNNGV. For the CDR3, the DNA is TGTGCCAGCAGGACAGGGATTTCACCCCTCCACTTT. It specifies CASRTGISPLHF.

This clonotype came up many times. The V and J genes are TRBV6-2 or TRBV6-3 and TRBJ2-2; D unclear. The ends were cut back, 0 bases at V and 1 base at J, with 6 bases in the middle. CDR3 length: 15 amino acids. Germline V gene lookup returns CDR1 MNHEY and CDR2 SVGEGT. For the CDR3, the DNA is TGTGCCAGCAGTTACTCTGTAGTGAACACCGGGGAGCTGTTTTTT. Encoded protein: CASSYSVVNTGELFF.

This clonotype was counted only a few times. The chain joins TRBV4-2 to TRBJ1-2, with D maybe TRBD1 (6 bases). The V gene's germline CDR1 is LGHNA and CDR2 YNFKEQ. The CDR3 is made up of 15 amino acids. V lost 0 bases, J lost 4 bases, and 12 bases lay in between. The DNA of the CDR3 is TGTGCCAGCAGCCAAGATCTAGGACAGAGCTATGGCTACACCTTC. As protein: CASSQDLGQSYGYTF.

As regards this clonotype: A read error is possible here, since a much larger clone lies one base away. The conserved phenylalanine or tryptophan normally closing the CDR3 is absent here, so this likely arose from a read error. The V call is TRBV12-3 or TRBV12-4, the J call TRBJ2-2; D not resolved. The germline V and J ends were trimmed by 6 bases and 2 bases, with 10 bases remaining between them. This CDR3 comprises 14 residues. The CDR3 region is CASSLRRNTGELFL. The CDR3 DNA reads TGTGCCAGCAGCTTAAGAAGAAACACCGGGGAGCTGTTTTTG.

There are a few counts of this clonotype. The chain uses TRBV19 and TRBJ1-2, with 7 bases that match TRBD1. V lost 3 bases, J lost 3 bases, and 7 bases stayed unmatched. Germline V lookup: CDR1 LNHDA, CDR2 SQIVND (reference sequence). The CDR3 has 15 residues. CDR3 in amino acids: CASSILRDSYYGYTF. The CDR3 DNA reads TGTGCCAGTAGTATCCTCCGGGACAGCTACTATGGCTACACCTTC.

This clonotype has a count of ten or more. This chain links TRBV6-5 with TRBJ2-5, with 11 bases identical to TRBD2. The CDR3 has 14 amino acids. The V segment lost 7 bases and the J segment 4 bases; nucleotides outside the gene matches: 5. Germline assignment: CDR1 MNHEY and CDR2 SVGAGI. CDR3 in DNA: TGTGCCAGCACCTTAGCGGGGGGGCGAGAGACCCAGTACTTC. Amino acid sequence: CASTLAGGRETQYF.

This clonotype was observed at least ten times. V is TRBV19 and J is TRBJ2-2; no clear D gene. V was pared by 1 base and J by 2 bases, with 8 bases between. Germline V lookup: CDR1 LNHDA, CDR2 SQIVND (reference sequence). This CDR3 comprises 15 residues. This chain's CDR3 is CASSIAYRNTGELFF. The DNA for the CDR3 is TGTGCCAGTAGTATAGCTTACAGAAACACCGGGGAGCTGTTTTTT.

The chain uses TRBV11-2 and TRBJ2-7; 8 bases fit TRBD2. The CDR3 runs 16 residues. V was pared by 1 base and J by 6 bases, with 11 bases of the junction left unmatched. CDR1 is SGHAT and CDR2 is FQNNGV in the germline V gene. The CDR3 sequence: CASSLGPRGGRAEQYF. For the CDR3, the DNA is TGTGCCAGCAGCTTAGGCCCTCGGGGGGGGCGCGCCGAGCAGTACTTC.

In this sample, this clonotype turned up many times. The chain recombines TRBV7-8 with TRBJ1-2, with 9 positions matching TRBD1. The CDR3 length is 12 residues. CDR1 and CDR2 from the germline V gene are SGHVS and FQNEAQ. J gave up 7 bases and V 5 bases, and 2 bases lay outside the gene matches. In DNA form, the CDR3 reads TGTGCCAGCAGCGGGACAGGGTTTGGCTACACCTTC. Protein sequence: CASSGTGFGYTF.

There are a few counts of this clonotype. The chain links TRBV2 to TRBJ2-5; 11 bases are shared with TRBD2. Germline V gene sequence: CDR1 SNHLY, CDR2 FYNNEI. Unmatched junction bases numbered 9, after V lost 7 bases and J lost 5 bases. This CDR3 is 15 amino acids long. As DNA, the CDR3 is TGTGCCAGCACTGGCCTAGCGGGGGGCGCCGAGACCCAGTACTTC. It codes for CASTGLAGGAETQYF.

This clonotype has ten or more counts. The V and J genes are TRBV11-2 and TRBJ1-2, with D perhaps TRBD1 (5 bases). Trimming removed 4 bases at V and 2 bases at J, with 11 bases between. CDR3 length equals 14 residues. Per germline, CDR1 SGHAT and CDR2 FQNNGV. CDR3 sequence: CASSSGRTNYGYTF. CDR3 bases: TGTGCCAGCAGCTCGGGACGGACGAACTATGGCTACACCTTC.

V is TRBV12-3 or TRBV12-4 and J is TRBJ2-5; 7 nucleotides align to TRBD2. Losses at the gene ends were 1 base for V and 5 bases for J; bases not matched to a gene: 7. This CDR3 has 15 amino acids. The CDR3 loop reads CASSLGLAVRETQYF. The DNA of the CDR3 is TGTGCCAGCAGTTTAGGGCTAGCGGTTAGGGAGACCCAGTACTTC.

This clonotype was found many times. This chain connects TRBV15 to TRBJ1-1; D possibly corresponds to TRBD1 (5 bases). CDR1 is LNHNV and CDR2 is YYDKDF in the germline V gene (reference sequence). This CDR3 contains 16 residues. Trimming removed 3 bases from V and 11 bases from J, with 25 bases in between. This CDR3 is CATSSWKGAARMAAFF. CDR3 nucleotides: TGTGCCACCAGCAGTTGGAAAGGGGCCGCGCGGATGGCTGCTTTCTTT.

The J gene is TRBJ1-2, the V gene TRBV18, with 12 bases fitting TRBD1. CDR3 size: 13 residues. With 6 bases clipped from V and 11 bases from J, the junction kept 7 bases outside the gene matches. Germline CDR1 is KGHSH and CDR2 is LQKENI. The CDR3 loop is CASSPGTGGFYTF. CDR3 bases: TGTGCCAGCTCGCCCGGGACAGGGGGCTTTTACACCTTC.

This clonotype was recorded many times. In nucleotides, the CDR3 is TGTGCCAGCACCCCCCGGGTCGGGTACGAGCAGTACTTC. It is translated as CASTPRVGYEQYF. V and J are TRBV12-3 or TRBV12-4 and TRBJ2-7; D is uncertain. Trimming shortened V by 7 bases and J by 4 bases, and 14 bases separated the two germline ends. This CDR3 comprises 13 residues.

This clonotype was observed a handful of times. The chain is built from TRBV12-3 or TRBV12-4 and TRBJ2-3; D is uncertain. V was shortened by 3 bases and J by 7 bases, with 11 bases between the two germline ends. The CDR3 loop spans 13 amino acids. CDR3 loop: CASSFFDGNTQYF. Here the CDR3 DNA reads TGTGCCAGCAGTTTTTTCGATGGGAATACGCAGTATTTT.